The rows below give T cell receptor beta chains drawn from one sample of a study of cytomegalovirus exposure and HLA in healthy donors. The table came from immunoSEQ multiplex PCR; TCRdb's copy has only in-frame clones and leaves some out. The table includes around 100,000 clones, more than 70% detected once. The sequencing input was PBMCs. These receptors were taken from a male donor in good health and CMV-seropositive. Both conserved end residues are part of each CDR3. A D gene is named only where the DNA matches it firmly. Clone size is stated in some rows and not others, as once, few, many or a class when expanded.

V: TRBV28; D: -; J: TRBJ2-7; size: -; DNA: TGTGCCAGCAGCTTACGGCCTAGCGAGCAGTACTTC; CDR3: CASSLRPSEQYF
V: TRBV27; D: TRBD2; J: TRBJ2-1; size: -; DNA: TGTGCCAGCGGCGGGACTAGCGGGAGATTTGAGCAGTTCTTC; CDR3: CASGGTSGRFEQFF
V: TRBV12-5; D: -; J: TRBJ1-1; size: once; DNA: TGTGCTAGTGGCAACGGGGAGGCGAACACTGAAGCTTTCTTT; CDR3: CASGNGEANTEAFF
V: TRBV27; D: TRBD1; J: TRBJ1-2; size: -; DNA: TGTGCCAGCAGCCCTCAGACAGGGGGTTTTGCCTATGGCTACACCTTC; CDR3: CASSPQTGGFAYGYTF
V: TRBV7-2; D: TRBD1; J: TRBJ2-5; size: -; DNA: TGTGCCAGCAGCTTCCGGACAGGGCAAGAGACCCAGTACTTC; CDR3: CASSFRTGQETQYF
V: TRBV7-9; D: -; J: TRBJ2-7; size: -; DNA: TGTGCCAGCGGCTTCCAGGGTGCCCATAGCGAGCAGTACTTC; CDR3: CASGFQGAHSEQYF
V: TRBV11-2; D: -; J: TRBJ2-7; size: once; DNA: TGTGCCAGCAGCCCCGGCGTACAGGGATACGAGCAGTACTTC; CDR3: CASSPGVQGYEQYF
V: TRBV6-5; D: -; J: TRBJ2-7; size: few; DNA: TGTGCCAGCAGTGACCGGGACACCCGCTACGAGCAGTACTTC; CDR3: CASSDRDTRYEQYF
V: TRBV27; D: -; J: TRBJ2-3; size: -; DNA: TGTGCCAGCAATCCACCAGGGCGCACAGATACGCAGTATTTT; CDR3: CASNPPGRTDTQYF
V: TRBV7-9; D: -; J: TRBJ1-1; size: -; DNA: TGTGCCAGCAGCTCACCGGGGTGGGAAACTGAAGCTTTCTTT; CDR3: CASSSPGWETEAFF
V: TRBV19; D: TRBD1; J: TRBJ1-2; size: -; DNA: TGTGCCAGTAGTATAGCGCCGGGACAGGGGAGCGGGGCGCATGGCTACACCTTC; CDR3: CASSIAPGQGSGAHGYTF
V: TRBV7-9; D: TRBD2; J: TRBJ2-1; size: -; DNA: TGTGCCAGCAGCCGCGGACTAGCGGGTAAGAATGAGCAGTTCTTC; CDR3: CASSRGLAGKNEQFF
V: TRBV6-5; D: -; J: TRBJ2-5; size: -; DNA: TGTGCCAGCTGGACACCGACAGGAACCAAAGAGACCCAGTACTTC; CDR3: CASWTPTGTKETQYF
V: TRBV5-1; D: -; J: TRBJ2-6; size: -; DNA: TGCGCCAGCAGCCCGGGACTTATGGGGGGGGCCAACGTCCTGACTTTC; CDR3: CASSPGLMGGANVLTF
V: TRBV9; D: TRBD1; J: TRBJ2-7; size: -; DNA: TGTGCCAGCAGCGGACCGATAGACAGGGGCGAGCAGTACTTC; CDR3: CASSGPIDRGEQYF
V: TRBV29-1; D: -; J: TRBJ2-4; size: -; DNA: TGCAGCGTTGGGGGCCTGGAGGGCGGAATGACAAACATTCAGTACTTC; CDR3: CSVGGLEGGMTNIQYF
V: TRBV27; D: TRBD1; J: TRBJ2-1; size: -; DNA: TGTGCCAGCAGTTATTCGGGACAGGGTTATGGTGAGCAGTTCTTC; CDR3: CASSYSGQGYGEQFF
V: TRBV29-1; D: -; J: TRBJ2-3; size: -; DNA: TGCAGCGTTACCCGGACAGACGCTAGCACAGATACGCAGTATTTT; CDR3: CSVTRTDASTDTQYF
V: TRBV27; D: TRBD1; J: TRBJ1-2; size: -; DNA: TGTGCCAGCAGTGGGACAGGACAGTATGGCTACACCTTC; CDR3: CASSGTGQYGYTF
V: TRBV14; D: -; J: TRBJ2-7; size: few; DNA: TGTGCCAGCAGCCAAGATCTTTTAGCCTACGAGCAGTACTTC; CDR3: CASSQDLLAYEQYF
V: TRBV6-1; D: -; J: TRBJ2-1; size: -; DNA: TGTGCCAGCAGTGCCTACAGATACAATGAGCAGTTCTTC; CDR3: CASSAYRYNEQFF
V: TRBV6-1; D: TRBD1; J: TRBJ1-6; size: few; DNA: TGTGCCAGCAGTGCCTGGACAGGGGGAGGTAATTCACCCCTCCACTTT; CDR3: CASSAWTGGGNSPLHF
V: TRBV6-5; D: TRBD1; J: TRBJ2-4; size: -; DNA: TGTGCCAGCAGTTCGGGACAGGGAAACATTCAGTACTTC; CDR3: CASSSGQGNIQYF
V: TRBV28; D: -; J: TRBJ1-5; size: -; DNA: TGTGCCAGCACCGAAGCCACCCTAGGTCAGCCCCAGCATTTT; CDR3: CASTEATLGQPQHF
V: TRBV14; D: -; J: TRBJ1-2; size: -; DNA: TGTGCCAGCAGCCAAGTAGGCAGGGGCGATGGCTACACCTTC; CDR3: CASSQVGRGDGYTF
V: TRBV5-4; D: TRBD1; J: TRBJ1-2; size: -; DNA: TGTGCCAGCAGCTTGCGCAATACAGGGGTGTGCGGCTACACCTTC; CDR3: CASSLRNTGVCGYTF
V: TRBV29-1; D: TRBD1; J: TRBJ1-5; size: -; DNA: TGCAGCGTTGGGGACAGTCGCAATCAGCCCCAGCATTTT; CDR3: CSVGDSRNQPQHF
V: TRBV7-9; D: -; J: TRBJ2-7; size: -; DNA: TGTGCCAGCAGCCCTTCTCTCTCCTTCGAGCAGTACTTC; CDR3: CASSPSLSFEQYF
V: TRBV18; D: TRBD2; J: TRBJ2-5; size: -; DNA: TGTGCCAGCTCACGCGCCCTTAGCGGGGGGCTAGAGACCCAGTACTTC; CDR3: CASSRALSGGLETQYF
V: TRBV18; D: TRBD2; J: TRBJ2-3; size: -; DNA: TGTGCCAGCTCGCCGACTAGCGGTCATCTTCAACCGTATTTT; CDR3: CASSPTSGHLQPYF
V: TRBV5-1; D: TRBD2; J: TRBJ2-1; size: few; DNA: TGCGCCAGCAGCTTAACGGGAGGCTACAATGAGCAGTTCTTC; CDR3: CASSLTGGYNEQFF
V: TRBV5-1; D: TRBD2; J: TRBJ2-1; size: -; DNA: TGCGCCAGCAGCCCGGGGCCTAGCGGGAGGCTGAGCAATGAGCAGTTCTTC; CDR3: CASSPGPSGRLSNEQFF
V: TRBV7-8; D: TRBD1; J: TRBJ2-7; size: -; DNA: TGTGCCAGCAGCTTATGGACAGGGGGCTACGAGCAGTACTTC; CDR3: CASSLWTGGYEQYF
V: TRBV19; D: TRBD1; J: TRBJ1-3; size: -; DNA: TGTGCCAGTAGGACGACAGGGGGTTCTGGAAACACCATATATTTT; CDR3: CASRTTGGSGNTIYF
V: TRBV28; D: -; J: TRBJ1-2; size: -; DNA: TGTGCCAGCAGTTTACTAAGCACTAACTATGGCTACACCTTC; CDR3: CASSLLSTNYGYTF
V: TRBV6-6; D: -; J: TRBJ2-1; size: -; DNA: TGTGCCAGCAGTTACTACCTAGAGGCCTACAATGAGCAGTTCTTC; CDR3: CASSYYLEAYNEQFF
V: TRBV5-1; D: -; J: TRBJ1-5; size: -; DNA: TGCGCCAGCAGCCCGCGGCGGGGGGAGCCCCAGCATTTT; CDR3: CASSPRRGEPQHF
V: TRBV5-1; D: TRBD1; J: TRBJ1-2; size: -; DNA: TGCGCCAGCAGCCAGCGACAGGGTCTCTATGGCTACACCTTC; CDR3: CASSQRQGLYGYTF
V: TRBV29-1; D: -; J: TRBJ2-6; size: -; DNA: TGCAGTGCGGGGAGCTCTGGGGCCAACGTCCTGACTTTC; CDR3: CSAGSSGANVLTF
V: TRBV10-1; D: -; J: TRBJ2-5; size: -; DNA: TGCGCCAGCAGTGAGTGGGCAGGGACACAAGAGACCCAGTACTTC; CDR3: CASSEWAGTQETQYF
V: TRBV19; D: -; J: TRBJ2-7; size: -; DNA: TGTGCCAGTAGCCCAGGCTCCTACGAGCAGTACTTC; CDR3: CASSPGSYEQYF
V: TRBV5-8; D: -; J: TRBJ1-1; size: -; DNA: TGTGCCAGCAGCCGACCCACAGGGAACACTGAAGCTTTCTTT; CDR3: CASSRPTGNTEAFF